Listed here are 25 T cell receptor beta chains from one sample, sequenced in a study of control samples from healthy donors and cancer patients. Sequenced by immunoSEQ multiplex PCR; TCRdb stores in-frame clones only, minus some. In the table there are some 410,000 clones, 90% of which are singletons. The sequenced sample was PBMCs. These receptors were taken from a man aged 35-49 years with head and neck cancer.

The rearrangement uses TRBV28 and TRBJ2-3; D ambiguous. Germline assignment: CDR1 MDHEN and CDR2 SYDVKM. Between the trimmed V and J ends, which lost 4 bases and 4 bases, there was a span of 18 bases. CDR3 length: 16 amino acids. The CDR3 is CASSSPTKKNSDTQYF. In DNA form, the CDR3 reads TGTGCCAGCAGTTCCCCAACCAAAAAGAACTCAGATACGCAGTATTTT.

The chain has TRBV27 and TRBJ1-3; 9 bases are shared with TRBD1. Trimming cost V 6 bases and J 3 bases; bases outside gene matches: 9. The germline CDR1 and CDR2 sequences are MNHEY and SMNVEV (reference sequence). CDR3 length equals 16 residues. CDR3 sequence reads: CASSEPRDRVGNTIYF. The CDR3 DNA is TGTGCCAGCAGCGAACCCCGGGACAGGGTTGGAAACACCATATATTTT.

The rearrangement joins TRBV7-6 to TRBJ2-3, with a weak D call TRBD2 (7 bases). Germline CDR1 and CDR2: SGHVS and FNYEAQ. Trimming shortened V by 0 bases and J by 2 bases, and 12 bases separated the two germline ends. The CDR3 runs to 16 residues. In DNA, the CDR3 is TGTGCCAGCAGCTTAGCGGGAGGGGGGATCACAGATACGCAGTATTTT. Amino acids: CASSLAGGGITDTQYF.

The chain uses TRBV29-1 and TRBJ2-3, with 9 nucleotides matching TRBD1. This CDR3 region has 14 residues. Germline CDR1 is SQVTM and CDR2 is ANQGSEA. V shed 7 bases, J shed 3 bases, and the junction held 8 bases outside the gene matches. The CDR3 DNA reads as TGCAGCGAGGGACAGGGTGAGAGAACAGATACGCAGTATTTT. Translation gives CSEGQGERTDTQYF.

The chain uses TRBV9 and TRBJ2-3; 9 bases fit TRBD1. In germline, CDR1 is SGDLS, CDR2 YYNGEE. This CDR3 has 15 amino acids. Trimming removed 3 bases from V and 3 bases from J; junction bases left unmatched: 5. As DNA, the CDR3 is TGTGCCAGCAGCGGAAGGACAGGGGAGACAGATACGCAGTATTTT. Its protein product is CASSGRTGETDTQYF.

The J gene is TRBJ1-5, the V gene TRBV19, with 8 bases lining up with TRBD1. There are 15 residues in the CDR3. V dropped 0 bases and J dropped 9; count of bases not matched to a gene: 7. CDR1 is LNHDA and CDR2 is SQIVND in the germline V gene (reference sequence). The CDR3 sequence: CASSIEADRGSPQHF. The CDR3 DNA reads TGTGCCAGTAGTATAGAGGCTGACAGGGGATCGCCCCAGCATTTT.

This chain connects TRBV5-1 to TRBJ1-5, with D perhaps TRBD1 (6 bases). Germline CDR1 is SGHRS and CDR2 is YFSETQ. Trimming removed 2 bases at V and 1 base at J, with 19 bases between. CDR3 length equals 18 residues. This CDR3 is CASSLGPTGKGSNQPQHF. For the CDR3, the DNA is TGCGCCAGCAGCTTAGGGCCCACAGGGAAAGGCAGCAATCAGCCCCAGCATTTT.

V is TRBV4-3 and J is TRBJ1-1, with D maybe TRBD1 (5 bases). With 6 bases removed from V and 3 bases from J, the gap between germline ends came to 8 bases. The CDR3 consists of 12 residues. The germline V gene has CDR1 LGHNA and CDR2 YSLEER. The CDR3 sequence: CASRGDDTEAFF. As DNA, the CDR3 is TGCGCCAGCAGAGGGGATGACACTGAAGCTTTCTTT.

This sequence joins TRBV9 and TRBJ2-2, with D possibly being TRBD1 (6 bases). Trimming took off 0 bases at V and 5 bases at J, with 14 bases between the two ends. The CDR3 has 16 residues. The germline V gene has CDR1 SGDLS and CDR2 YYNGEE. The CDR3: CASSVVERGKTGELFF. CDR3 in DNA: TGTGCCAGCAGCGTAGTGGAAAGGGGGAAGACCGGGGAGCTGTTTTTT.

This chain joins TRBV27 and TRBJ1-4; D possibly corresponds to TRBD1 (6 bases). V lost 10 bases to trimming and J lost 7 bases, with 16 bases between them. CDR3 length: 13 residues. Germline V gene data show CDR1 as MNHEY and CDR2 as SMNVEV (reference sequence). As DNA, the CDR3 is TGTGCCACCGGACAGCATTCTATTGAAAAACTGTTTTTT. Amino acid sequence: CATGQHSIEKLFF. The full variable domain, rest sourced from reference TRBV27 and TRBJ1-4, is EAQVTQNPRYLITVTGKKLTVTCSQNMNHEYMSWYRQDPGLGLRQIYYSMNVEVTDKGDVPEGYKVSRKEKRNFPLILESPSPNQTSLYFCATGQHSIEKLFFGSGTQLSVL.

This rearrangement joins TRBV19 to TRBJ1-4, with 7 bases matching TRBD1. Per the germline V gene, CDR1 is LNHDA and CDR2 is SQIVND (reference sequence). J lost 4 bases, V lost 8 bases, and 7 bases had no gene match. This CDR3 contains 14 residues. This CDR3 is CASGQTGINEKLFF. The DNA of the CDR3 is TGTGCCAGTGGACAGACAGGGATTAATGAAAAACTGTTTTTT.

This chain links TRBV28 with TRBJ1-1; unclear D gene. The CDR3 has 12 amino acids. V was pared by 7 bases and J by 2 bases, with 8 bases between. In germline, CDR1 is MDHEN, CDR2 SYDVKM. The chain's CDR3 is CASTLENTEAFF. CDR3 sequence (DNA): TGTGCCAGCACCCTAGAAAACACTGAAGCTTTCTTT.

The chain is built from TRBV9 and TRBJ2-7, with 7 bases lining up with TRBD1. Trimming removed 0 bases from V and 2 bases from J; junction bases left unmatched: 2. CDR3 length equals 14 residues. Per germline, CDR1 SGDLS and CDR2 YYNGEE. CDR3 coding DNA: TGTGCCAGCAGCGTAGGGGACAGTGCCTACGAGCAGTACTTC. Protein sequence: CASSVGDSAYEQYF.

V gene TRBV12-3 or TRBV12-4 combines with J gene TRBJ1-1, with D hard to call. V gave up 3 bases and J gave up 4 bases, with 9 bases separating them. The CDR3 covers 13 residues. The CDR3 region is CASSFNIGTEAFF. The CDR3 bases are TGTGCCAGCAGTTTTAATATAGGCACTGAAGCTTTCTTT.

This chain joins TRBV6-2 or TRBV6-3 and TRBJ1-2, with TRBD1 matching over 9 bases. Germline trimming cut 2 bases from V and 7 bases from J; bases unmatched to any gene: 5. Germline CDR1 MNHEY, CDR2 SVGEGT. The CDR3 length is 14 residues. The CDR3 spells CASSYVGTGSGYTF. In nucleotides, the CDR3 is TGTGCCAGCAGTTACGTCGGGACAGGGTCTGGCTACACCTTC.

CDR3 nucleotide sequence: TGTGCCATCAGTGTATCTCACACGGGGAGAACTAATGAAAAACTGTTTTTT. Its protein is CAISVSHTGRTNEKLFF. The rearrangement joins TRBV10-3 to TRBJ1-4; D not resolved. V lost 4 bases, J lost 1 base, and 16 bases lay in between. Germline V gene lookup returns CDR1 ENHRY and CDR2 SYGVKD. The length of the CDR3 is 17 residues.

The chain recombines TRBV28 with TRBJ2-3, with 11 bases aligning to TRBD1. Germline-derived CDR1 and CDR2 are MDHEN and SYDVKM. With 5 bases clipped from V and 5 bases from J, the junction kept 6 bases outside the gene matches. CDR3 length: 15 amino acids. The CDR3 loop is CASSPRTGGRDTQYF. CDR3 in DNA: TGTGCCAGCAGTCCCCGGACAGGGGGCAGAGATACGCAGTATTTT. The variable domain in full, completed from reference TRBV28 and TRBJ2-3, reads DVKVTQSSRYLVKRTGEKVFLECVQDMDHENMFWYRQDPGLGLRLIYFSYDVKMKEKGDIPEGYSVSREKKERFSLILESASTNQTSMYLCASSPRTGGRDTQYFGPGTRLTVL.

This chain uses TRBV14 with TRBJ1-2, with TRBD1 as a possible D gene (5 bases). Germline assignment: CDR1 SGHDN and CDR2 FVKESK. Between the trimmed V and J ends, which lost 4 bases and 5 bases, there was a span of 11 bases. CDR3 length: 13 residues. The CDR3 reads CASSPGYRYGYTF. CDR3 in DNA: TGTGCCAGCAGCCCAGGGTATCGGTATGGCTACACCTTC.

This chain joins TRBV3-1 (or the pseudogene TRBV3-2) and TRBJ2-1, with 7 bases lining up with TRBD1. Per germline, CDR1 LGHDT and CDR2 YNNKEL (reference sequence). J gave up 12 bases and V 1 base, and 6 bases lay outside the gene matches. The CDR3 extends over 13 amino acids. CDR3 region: CASSQVSGGGQFF. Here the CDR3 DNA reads TGTGCCAGCAGCCAAGTCTCAGGGGGTGGGCAGTTCTTC.

The CDR3 DNA reads as TGTGCCAGCAGCTCCCGTGGCGGCGGACAGAAAGATACGCAGTATTTT. Its protein product is CASSSRGGGQKDTQYF. The V call is TRBV7-8, the J call TRBJ2-3; D perhaps matches TRBD1 (6 bases). The length of the CDR3 is 16 residues. CDR1 is SGHVS and CDR2 is FQNEAQ in the germline V gene. Trimming pared 4 bases from V and 5 bases from J, leaving 19 bases between. Drawing the rest from reference TRBV7-8 and TRBJ2-3, the complete variable domain is GAGVSQSPRYKVAKRGQDVALRCDPISGHVSLFWYQQALGQGPEFLTYFQNEAQLDKSGLPSDRFFAERPEGSVSTLKIQRTQQEDSAVYLCASSSRGGGQKDTQYFGPGTRLTVL.

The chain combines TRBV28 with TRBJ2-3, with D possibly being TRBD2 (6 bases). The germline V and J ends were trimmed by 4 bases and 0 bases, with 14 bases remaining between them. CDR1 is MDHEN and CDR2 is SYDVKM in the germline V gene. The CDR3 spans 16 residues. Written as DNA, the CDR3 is TGTGCCAGCAGTTCGGCCCCGGGACTGAGCACAGATACGCAGTATTTT. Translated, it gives CASSSAPGLSTDTQYF. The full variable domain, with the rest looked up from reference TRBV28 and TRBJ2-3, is DVKVTQSSRYLVKRTGEKVFLECVQDMDHENMFWYRQDPGLGLRLIYFSYDVKMKEKGDIPEGYSVSREKKERFSLILESASTNQTSMYLCASSSAPGLSTDTQYFGPGTRLTVL.

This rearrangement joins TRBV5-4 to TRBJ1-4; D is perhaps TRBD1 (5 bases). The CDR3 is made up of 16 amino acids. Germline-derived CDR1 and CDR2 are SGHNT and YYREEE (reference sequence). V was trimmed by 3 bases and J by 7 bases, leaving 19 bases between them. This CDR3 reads CASSSWTARRGEKLFF. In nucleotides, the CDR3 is TGTGCCAGCAGCTCGTGGACGGCCCGAAGGGGTGAAAAACTGTTTTTT.

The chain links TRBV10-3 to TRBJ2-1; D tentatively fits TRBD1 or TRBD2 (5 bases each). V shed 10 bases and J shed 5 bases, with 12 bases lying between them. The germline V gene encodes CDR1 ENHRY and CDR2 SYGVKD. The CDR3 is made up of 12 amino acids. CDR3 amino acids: CATGTFDNEQFF. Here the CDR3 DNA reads TGTGCCACCGGGACGTTTGACAATGAGCAGTTCTTC.

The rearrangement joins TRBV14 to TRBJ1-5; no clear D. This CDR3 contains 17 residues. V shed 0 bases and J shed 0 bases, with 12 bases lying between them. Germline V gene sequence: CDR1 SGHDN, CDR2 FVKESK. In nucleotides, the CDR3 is TGTGCCAGCAGCCAAGATCGGTGGATTAATAGCAATCAGCCCCAGCATTTT. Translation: CASSQDRWINSNQPQHF.

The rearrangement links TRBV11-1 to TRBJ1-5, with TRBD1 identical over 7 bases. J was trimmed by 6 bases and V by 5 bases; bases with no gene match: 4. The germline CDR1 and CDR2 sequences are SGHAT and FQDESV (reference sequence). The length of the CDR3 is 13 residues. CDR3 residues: CASSLGTAQPQHF. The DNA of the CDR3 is TGTGCCAGCAGCCTGGGGACAGCTCAGCCCCAGCATTTT.